This T cell receptor (beta chain) was identified in a study of long-term antiretroviral therapy in people with HIV. Study-wide points: Dominant in the repertoire at all time points were clones expanded before ART. CDR3 length ranges were narrower in HIV repertoires than in controls.

Every one of the donors gave at least one pre-ART PBMC sample and at least two post-ART PBMC samples. Ahead of DNA extraction, samples held roughly 1-11 million cryopreserved PBMC each. Running of the v3.0 immunoSEQ assay took place at survey level. Data came from immunoSEQ multiplex PCR; TCRdb stores just in-frame clones and leaves some out. The sample gives about 18,000 clones, about 80% of which show up once; approximately 15% is in the top ten. With regard to this clone: The antigen remains undetermined.

This CDR3 has 16 amino acids. Trimming left V 7 bases short and J 0 bases short, with 17 bases between. Germline CDR1 reads SGDLS; CDR2 reads YYNGEE. Sequencing was performed on unsorted PBMCs, taken 0.5 years before starting antiretroviral therapy. The J gene is TRBJ1-3, the V gene TRBV9; TRBD1 is a possible D gene (5 bases). The TCR was taken from a woman aged 50 to 60 with HIV. The CDR3 DNA follows: TGTGCCAGCGGATCGTCGGGGGGGACCTCTGGAAACACCATATATTTT. It specifies CASGSSGGTSGNTIYF. The variable domain in full, with the rest retrieved from reference TRBV9 and TRBJ1-3, is DSGVTQTPKHLITATGQRVTLRCSPRSGDLSVYWYQQSLDQGLQFLIQYYNGEERAKGNILERFSAQQFPDLHSELNLSSLELGDSALYFCASGSSGGTSGNTIYFGEGSWLTVV.